This T cell receptor (beta chain) originates from a study of CD8 T cells in Susac syndrome. Study results and limitations: Individuals included in the TCR sequencing and HLA analysis were acknowledged by the study to be relatively few in number.

An input of 0.5 to 1 ug of RNA was subjected to reverse transcription using random hexamers. The authors amplified TCR beta CDR3 across 54 Vbeta and 13 Jbeta using immunoSEQ multiplex PCR. TCRdb reanalysed the immunoSEQ multiplex PCR reads using MiXCR and keeps one entry per CDR3 protein. Here the sample spans about 170,000 distinct CDR3 sequences, 80% to 95% being singletons. As to this clonotype: The target antigen is unknown.

The multiple sclerosis control group was made up of treatment-naive patients with stable or active relapsing-remitting disease. It was negative isolation that provided the CD8+ and CD4+ T cells, whereas TEMRA cells were enriched by FACS. This CDR3 has 15 residues. CDR1 SGHNT and CDR2 YYREEE come from the germline V gene (reference sequence). Trimming removed 4 bases from V and 8 bases from J; junction bases left unmatched: 14. The clonotype was recovered from a human donor with multiple sclerosis. The sequenced sample was CD4+ T cells from PBMCs. This chain links TRBV5-4 with TRBJ1-2; 7 bases are shared with TRBD1. CDR3 coding DNA: TGTGCCAGCAGCCTGGGGACAGACGGATTAGGAGGCTACACCTTC. Translation: CASSLGTDGLGGYTF.